What follows are 9 T cell receptor beta chains derived from one specimen sequenced in a study of cytomegalovirus exposure and HLA in healthy donors. The PCR was carried out with 60 Vbeta primers and 13 Jbeta primers. Sequencing was performed with immunoSEQ multiplex PCR; in TCRdb, only in-frame clones are kept and a portion is missing. The sample lists approximately 180,000 clones, around four fifths occurring once. Sequencing used PBMCs. The receptors stem from a girl under 18 in good health and CMV-seropositive.

This sequence joins TRBV6-6 and TRBJ1-1; D unclear. This CDR3 comprises 16 residues. V shed 2 bases and J shed 0 bases, with 13 bases lying between them. Germline CDR1 MNHNY, CDR2 SVGAGI (reference sequence). CDR3 in amino acids: CASSYNVAAMNTEAFF. CDR3 nucleotides: TGTGCCAGCAGTTACAATGTAGCAGCTATGAACACTGAAGCTTTCTTT.

The V call is TRBV19, the J call TRBJ1-1; TRBD1 is a possible D gene (6 bases). This CDR3 has 14 amino acids. V dropped 5 bases and J dropped 3 bases, with 13 bases sitting between them. The germline V gene encodes CDR1 LNHDA and CDR2 SQIVND (reference sequence). CDR3 bases: TGTGCCAGTAGTCGCACAGGGTTTGACACTGAAGCTTTCTTT. Its translation: CASSRTGFDTEAFF.

The CDR3 bases are TGTGCCAGCAGTTACTCGTTTCCAGGGTTCAATCAGCCCCAGCATTTT. Protein sequence: CASSYSFPGFNQPQHF. This chain uses TRBV6-5 with TRBJ1-5, with a possible D match to TRBD1 (5 bases). Trimming removed 0 bases from V and 3 bases from J, with 12 bases in between. Germline-derived CDR1 and CDR2 are MNHEY and SVGAGI. The length of the CDR3 is 16 residues.

In this sample, this clone turned up once. This chain uses TRBV5-4 with TRBJ2-7; TRBD1 might be the D (6 bases). V lost 0 bases and J 2 bases, leaving 9 bases between the germline ends. The CDR3 is made up of 14 amino acids. Germline V gene lookup returns CDR1 SGHNT and CDR2 YYREEE (reference sequence). The CDR3 is CASSLAQGPYEQYF. In nucleotides, the CDR3 is TGTGCCAGCAGCTTGGCACAGGGTCCCTACGAGCAGTACTTC.

Concerning this clone: The same CDR3 arises from other DNA sequences in this sample as well. The chain is built from TRBV6-5 and TRBJ2-7; D may be TRBD1 (7 bases). Germline lookup yields CDR1 MNHEY and CDR2 SVGAGI. V was shortened by 2 bases and J by 7 bases, with 12 bases between the two germline ends. The CDR3 consists of 13 residues. CDR3 region: CASSYEQGREQYF. The CDR3 region has the DNA TGTGCCAGCAGTTACGAACAGGGGAGGGAGCAGTACTTC.

V gene TRBV19 combines with J gene TRBJ1-5; a weak D match, TRBD1 (5 bases). V was trimmed by 4 bases and J by 4 bases, leaving 23 bases between them. The CDR3 sequence is 18 residues long. The V gene's germline CDR1 is LNHDA and CDR2 SQIVND (reference sequence). Here the CDR3 reads CASSTAVSGGVINQPQHF. Written as DNA, the CDR3 is TGTGCCAGTAGTACGGCAGTGTCGGGAGGGGTGATAAATCAGCCCCAGCATTTT. Full variable domain (missing parts from reference TRBV19 and TRBJ1-5): DGGITQSPKYLFRKEGQNVTLSCEQNLNHDAMYWYRQDPGQGLRLIYYSQIVNDFQKGDIAEGYSVSREKKESFPLTVTSAQKNPTAFYLCASSTAVSGGVINQPQHFGDGTRLSIL.

The genes are TRBV7-8 and TRBJ1-3; D gene unclear. This CDR3 is 16 amino acids long. The germline CDR1 and CDR2 sequences are SGHVS and FQNEAQ. The V gene lost 1 base and the J gene lost 0 bases, with 10 bases spanning the gap. The DNA for the CDR3 is TGTGCCAGCAGCTTAGTAGCACTGAGCTCTGGAAACACCATATATTTT. Translated: CASSLVALSSGNTIYF.

This clone was recorded a few times. The sample contains more than one DNA sequence encoding this CDR3. The gene calls are TRBV5-6 and TRBJ1-1, with TRBD1 identical over 8 bases. This CDR3 contains 13 residues. The V segment lost 4 bases and the J segment 4 bases; nucleotides outside the gene matches: 3. The germline CDR1 and CDR2 sequences are SGHDT and YYEEEE. DNA of the CDR3: TGTGCCAGCAGCGGAACAGGGGGCACTGAAGCTTTCTTT. Translated: CASSGTGGTEAFF.

The rearrangement joins TRBV19 to TRBJ2-1; the match to TRBD2 covers 9 bases. Per the germline V gene, CDR1 is LNHDA and CDR2 is SQIVND (reference sequence). With V trimmed by 1 base and J by 0 bases, 7 bases remained unmatched. The CDR3 extends over 18 amino acids. The CDR3 is CASSIGLAGRSSYNEQFF. In DNA, the CDR3 is TGTGCCAGTAGTATAGGGCTAGCGGGGAGAAGCTCCTACAATGAGCAGTTCTTC.